Listed below are T cell receptor beta chains from one sample, sequenced in a study of prognosis after radiotherapy for stage I lung cancer. Using its own MiXCR run on the multiplex PCR reads, TCRdb lists one record per CDR3 protein. Seen here are 50,000 or so distinct CDR3 sequences, over 30% observed once, and the top ten hold under 9.5%. This material consisted of PBMCs, taken before or after stereotactic body radiation therapy (not recorded which). Receptors were obtained from a donor at least 50 years old with non-small cell lung cancer. CDR3s include the opening cysteine and the closing phenylalanine or tryptophan. The D gene is left open where the match is weak. Clone size is stated in some rows and not others, as once, few, many or a class when expanded.

d_gene | j_gene | abundance | v_gene | CDR3nt | CDR3aa
NA | TRBJ1-2 | NA | TRBV20-1 | TGCAGTGCTGTCTCACTGAGGGGAGGCTATGGCTACACCTTC | CSAVSLRGGYGYTF
NA | TRBJ1-4 | many | TRBV11-2 | TGTGCCAGCAGCTTAGGGGTTATTGGGGAACAACTGTTTTTT | CASSLGVIGEQLFF
NA | TRBJ2-5 | few | TRBV29-1 | TGCAGCGTTTCTTATGGGGCTCGGGAGACCCAGTGCTTC | CSVSYGARETQCF
NA | TRBJ2-2 | NA | TRBV7-2 | TGTGCCAGCACTCGCGGCGGGGCGGAGAACACCGGTGAGCCGTTTTTT | CASTRGGAENTGEPFF
TRBD2 | TRBJ2-7 | once | TRBV18 | TGTGTCAGCTCACCGGGGACTAGCGGCGTCTATGAGCAGTACTTC | CVSSPGTSGVYEQYF
NA | TRBJ2-2 | many | TRBV12-5 | TGTGCTAGTGGTTTGGCGAGTACCGGGGAGCTGTTTTTT | CASGLASTGELFF
TRBD1 | TRBJ1-5 | NA | TRBV6-1 | TGTGCCAGCAACCCAGGAGGGACAGTGAGTAAGCCCCAGCATTTT | CASNPGGTVSKPQHF
NA | TRBJ2-5 | NA | TRBV20-1 | TGCAGTGCTGGCCGCCTGTGGAGTGGGAGTGGTATTGGGGAGACCCAGTACTTC | CSAGRLWSGSGIGETQYF
TRBD2 | TRBJ2-1 | NA | TRBV5-1 | TGTGCCATCAGCCCACTAGCGGGAGGAAACAATGAGCAGTTCTTC | CAISPLAGGNNEQFF
TRBD2 | TRBJ2-1 | many | TRBV20-1 | TGCAGTGTCACGGGACTAGCTGGAAATGAGCAGTTCTTC | CSVTGLAGNEQFF
NA | TRBJ1-2 | many | TRBV30 | TGTGCCTGTAGGGGGTCGGGAGGGAAGGACTATGGCTACACCTTC | CACRGSGGKDYGYTF
NA | TRBJ2-3 | many | TRBV20-1 | TGCAGTGCTACAGGGGGCACAGATACGCAGTATTTT | CSATGGTDTQYF
NA | TRBJ1-6 | NA | TRBV10-3 | TGTGCCATCAGTGAGGTCAGATACAGATATTCACCCCTCCACTTT | CAISEVRYRYSPLHF
NA | TRBJ2-7 | many | TRBV6-1 | TGTGCCAGCAGTCTGCAGGGGACCTCCTACGAGCAGTACTTC | CASSLQGTSYEQYF
NA | TRBJ2-1 | many | TRBV28 | TGTGCCAGCAGTTCAACCCCCGCTTACAATGAGCAGTTCTTC | CASSSTPAYNEQFF
NA | TRBJ1-2 | NA | TRBV20-1 | TGCAGTGCTACCGGGGAGTATGGCTACACCTTC | CSATGEYGYTF
TRBD1 | TRBJ1-6 | many | TRBV6-2/TRBV6-3 | TGTGCCAGCAGTGACGCCGACAGGGAGAACTCACCCCTCCACTTT | CASSDADRENSPLHF
NA | TRBJ2-3 | many | TRBV6-2/TRBV6-3 | TGTGCCAGCAGTTACGGAGTACAGGACACAGATACGCAGTATTTT | CASSYGVQDTDTQYF
NA | TRBJ1-2 | many | TRBV7-8 | TGTGCCAGCAGCTCAACAGGGTCCTATGGCTACACCTTC | CASSSTGSYGYTF
TRBD2 | TRBJ2-2 | many | TRBV5-1 | TGCGCCAGCAGCTCGGGACTAGAGACCGGGGAGCTGTTTTTT | CASSSGLETGELFF
TRBD2 | TRBJ2-1 | NA | TRBV20-1 | TGCAGTGCTTACGTATTAGCGGGAGGGAACAGTGAGCAGTTCTTC | CSAYVLAGGNSEQFF
NA | TRBJ1-2 | many | TRBV5-1 | TGCGCCAGCAGCTTGGCTCCGGGAAATGGCTACACCTTC | CASSLAPGNGYTF
NA | TRBJ2-1 | NA | TRBV7-8 | TGTGCCAGCAGTCCCTACCGCACTATCGTCATCTACAATGAGCAGTTCTTC | CASSPYRTIVIYNEQFF
TRBD2 | TRBJ2-3 | many | TRBV12-3/TRBV12-4 | TGTGCCAGTCTAGCGGAAACCACAGATACGCAGTATTTT | CASLAETTDTQYF